The rows below give T cell receptor beta chains drawn from one sample of a study of cytotoxic CD8 clonotypes in ibrutinib-treated CLL. Some clones are missing from TCRdb's copy, which holds only in-frame ones; the method was immunoSEQ multiplex PCR. Of nearly 100,000 clones listed, 70% to 80% were seen once; the top ten hold 32%. Sequences were derived from PBMCs, sampled after 12 months of ibrutinib treatment. Every receptor here comes from a human donor with chronic lymphocytic leukemia. CDR3s include the opening cysteine and the closing phenylalanine or tryptophan. The D gene is left open where the match is weak. Clone size is shown for a subset of rows, as once, few, many or a class of expanded clone.

j_call: TRBJ1-2; v_call: TRBV5-6; d_call: -; clone_size: -; cdr3_nt: TGTGCCAGCAGCTCTATGCAGGTAACAAGAGGCTATGGCTACACCTTC; cdr3_aa: CASSSMQVTRGYGYTF
j_call: TRBJ2-5; v_call: TRBV20-1; d_call: -; clone_size: -; cdr3_nt: TGCAGTGCGGAGGAAGAGACCCAGTACTTC; cdr3_aa: CSAEEETQYF
j_call: TRBJ1-2; v_call: TRBV5-5; d_call: -; clone_size: -; cdr3_nt: TGTGCCAGCAGCTTGAGAGAGAACTATGGCTACACCTTC; cdr3_aa: CASSLRENYGYTF
j_call: TRBJ2-7; v_call: TRBV5-1; d_call: -; clone_size: -; cdr3_nt: TGCGCCAGCAGCTGGGCCAGGGAACAGAGGCCCGAGCAGTACTTC; cdr3_aa: CASSWAREQRPEQYF
j_call: TRBJ1-4; v_call: TRBV7-9; d_call: -; clone_size: once; cdr3_nt: TGTGCCAGCAGTCCGACGATAATACAGGTAGGGGATAATGAAAAACTGTTTTTT; cdr3_aa: CASSPTIIQVGDNEKLFF
j_call: TRBJ2-7; v_call: TRBV18; d_call: TRBD1; clone_size: -; cdr3_nt: TGTGCCAGCTCACCACCGACAGGGGGAGCCTCCTACGAGCAGTACTTC; cdr3_aa: CASSPPTGGASYEQYF
j_call: TRBJ1-2; v_call: TRBV28; d_call: -; clone_size: -; cdr3_nt: TGTGCCAGTGGTCCTGTTAACTATGGCTACACCTTC; cdr3_aa: CASGPVNYGYTF
j_call: TRBJ1-1; v_call: TRBV5-1; d_call: -; clone_size: -; cdr3_nt: TGCGCCAGCAAAGGTCCTATGAACACTGAAGCTTTCTTT; cdr3_aa: CASKGPMNTEAFF
j_call: TRBJ2-1; v_call: TRBV7-2; d_call: TRBD2; clone_size: -; cdr3_nt: TGTGCCAGCAGCGCCCCGGGGGGGCCCGGCAATGAGCAGTTCTTC; cdr3_aa: CASSAPGGPGNEQFF
j_call: TRBJ1-1; v_call: TRBV10-3; d_call: -; clone_size: few; cdr3_nt: TGTGCCTCCGGGGGGAACACTGAAGCTTTCTTT; cdr3_aa: CASGGNTEAFF
j_call: TRBJ1-3; v_call: TRBV7-9; d_call: -; clone_size: -; cdr3_nt: TGTGCCAGCAGCCTCAGTGGTGGCAGGAGCTCTGGAAACACCATATATTTT; cdr3_aa: CASSLSGGRSSGNTIYF
j_call: TRBJ2-2; v_call: TRBV12-5; d_call: TRBD1; clone_size: -; cdr3_nt: TGTGCTAGCGCGCAGGGGGCCAACACCGGGGAGCTGTTTTTT; cdr3_aa: CASAQGANTGELFF
j_call: TRBJ1-5; v_call: TRBV2; d_call: -; clone_size: few; cdr3_nt: TGTGCCAGCAGTAAGGAGAACATTAATCAGCCCCAGCATTTT; cdr3_aa: CASSKENINQPQHF
j_call: TRBJ2-1; v_call: TRBV19; d_call: -; clone_size: -; cdr3_nt: TGTGCCAGTAGTGCCCTAGCGCAGTCCTACAATGAGCAGTTCTTC; cdr3_aa: CASSALAQSYNEQFF
j_call: TRBJ2-7; v_call: TRBV21-1; d_call: -; clone_size: -; cdr3_nt: TGTGCCAGCAGCAAAAACGGTCAGGAGCAGTACTTC; cdr3_aa: CASSKNGQEQYF
j_call: TRBJ2-4; v_call: TRBV4-2; d_call: -; clone_size: -; cdr3_nt: TGTGCCAGCAGCCAAGAGGGTGGGGGTGTGACCAAAAACATTCAGTACTTC; cdr3_aa: CASSQEGGGVTKNIQYF
j_call: TRBJ2-7; v_call: TRBV5-5; d_call: -; clone_size: once; cdr3_nt: TGTGCCAGCAGCTTATCGCGCGCGGAGCAGTACTTC; cdr3_aa: CASSLSRAEQYF
j_call: TRBJ2-3; v_call: TRBV7-2; d_call: TRBD2; clone_size: -; cdr3_nt: TGTGCCAGCAGCTTAGTCGGATCTAGCGGGGGGGCCAATACGCAGTATTTT; cdr3_aa: CASSLVGSSGGANTQYF
j_call: TRBJ2-7; v_call: TRBV5-1; d_call: -; clone_size: -; cdr3_nt: TGCGCCAGCAGCTTGGACTGGCAGGGTAGTGACGAGCAGTACTTC; cdr3_aa: CASSLDWQGSDEQYF
j_call: TRBJ2-3; v_call: TRBV7-2; d_call: TRBD2; clone_size: -; cdr3_nt: TGTGCCAGCAGCTTACGGCGGGGGGGCCTGGATACGCAGTATTTT; cdr3_aa: CASSLRRGGLDTQYF
j_call: TRBJ2-2; v_call: TRBV4-2; d_call: -; clone_size: -; cdr3_nt: TGTGCCAGCAGCCCGGAGGTAGCCGCGAACACCGGGGAGCTGTTTTTT; cdr3_aa: CASSPEVAANTGELFF
j_call: TRBJ1-1; v_call: TRBV6-5; d_call: -; clone_size: -; cdr3_nt: TGTGCCAGCAAGAAGAACACTGAAGCTTTCTTT; cdr3_aa: CASKKNTEAFF
j_call: TRBJ1-2; v_call: TRBV10-2; d_call: -; clone_size: -; cdr3_nt: TGCGCCAGCAGTGCTCAAGGGGAGGTGAAGGGCTACACCTTC; cdr3_aa: CASSAQGEVKGYTF
j_call: TRBJ1-1; v_call: TRBV19; d_call: -; clone_size: few; cdr3_nt: TGTGCCAGTAGTAAGGACGAGAGGAACACTGAAGCTTTCTTT; cdr3_aa: CASSKDERNTEAFF
j_call: TRBJ2-2; v_call: TRBV5-1; d_call: -; clone_size: few; cdr3_nt: TGCGCCAGCAGCTTGTCAGGGCAGGGCAAGGCCGGGGAGCTGTTTTTT; cdr3_aa: CASSLSGQGKAGELFF
j_call: TRBJ2-7; v_call: TRBV7-3; d_call: -; clone_size: -; cdr3_nt: TGTGCCAGCAGCTTCAATCAGGCCACAACCTACGAGCAGTACTTC; cdr3_aa: CASSFNQATTYEQYF
j_call: TRBJ2-2; v_call: TRBV7-2; d_call: TRBD1; clone_size: -; cdr3_nt: TGTGCCAGCAGCTTAGCGACAGGGCTTACCCACACCGGGGAGCTGTTTTTT; cdr3_aa: CASSLATGLTHTGELFF
j_call: TRBJ2-7; v_call: TRBV30; d_call: TRBD2; clone_size: -; cdr3_nt: TGTGCCTGGAGCTTTCTCGCGGGGGTAACCTACGAGCAGTACTTC; cdr3_aa: CAWSFLAGVTYEQYF
j_call: TRBJ2-3; v_call: TRBV6-1; d_call: -; clone_size: few; cdr3_nt: TGTGCCAGCAGTGCCCCAGATACGCAGTATTTT; cdr3_aa: CASSAPDTQYF